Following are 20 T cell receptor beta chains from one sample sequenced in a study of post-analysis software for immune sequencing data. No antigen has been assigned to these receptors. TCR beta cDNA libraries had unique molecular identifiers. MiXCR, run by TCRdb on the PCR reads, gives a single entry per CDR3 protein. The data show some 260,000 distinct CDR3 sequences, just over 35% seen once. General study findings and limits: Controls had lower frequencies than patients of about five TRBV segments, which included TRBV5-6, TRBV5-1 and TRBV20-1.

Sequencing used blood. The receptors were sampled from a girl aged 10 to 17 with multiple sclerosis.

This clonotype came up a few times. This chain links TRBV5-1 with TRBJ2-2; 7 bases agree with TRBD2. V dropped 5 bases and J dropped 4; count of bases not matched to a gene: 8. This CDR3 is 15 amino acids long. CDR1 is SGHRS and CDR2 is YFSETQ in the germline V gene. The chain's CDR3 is CASRTSRLSTGELFF. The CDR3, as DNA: TGCGCCAGCAGGACTAGCAGGCTGAGCACCGGGGAGCTGTTTTTT.

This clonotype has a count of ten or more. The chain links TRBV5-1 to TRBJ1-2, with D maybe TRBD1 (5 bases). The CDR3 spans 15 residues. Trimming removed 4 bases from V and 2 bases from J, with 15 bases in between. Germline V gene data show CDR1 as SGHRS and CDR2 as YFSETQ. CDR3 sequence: CASSPGEGKNYGYTF. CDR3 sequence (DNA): TGCGCCAGCAGCCCTGGGGAGGGGAAGAACTATGGCTACACCTTC.

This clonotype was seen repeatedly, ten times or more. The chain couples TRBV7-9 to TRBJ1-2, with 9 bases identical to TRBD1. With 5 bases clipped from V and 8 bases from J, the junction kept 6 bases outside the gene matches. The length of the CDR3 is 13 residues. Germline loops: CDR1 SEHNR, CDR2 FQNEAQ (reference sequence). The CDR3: CASSEDRGDGYTF. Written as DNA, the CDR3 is TGTGCCAGCAGCGAGGACAGGGGAGACGGCTACACCTTC.

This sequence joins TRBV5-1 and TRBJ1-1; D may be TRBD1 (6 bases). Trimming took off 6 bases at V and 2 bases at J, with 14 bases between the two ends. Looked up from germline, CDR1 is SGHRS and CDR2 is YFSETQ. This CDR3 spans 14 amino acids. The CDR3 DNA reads TGCGCCAGCAAGCAGGGGTCTCGAAACACTGAAGCTTTCTTT. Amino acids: CASKQGSRNTEAFF. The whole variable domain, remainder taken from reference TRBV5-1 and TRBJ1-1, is KAGVTQTPRYLIKTRGQQVTLSCSPISGHRSVSWYQQTPGQGLQFLFEYFSETQRNKGNFPGRFSGRQFSNSRSEMNVSTLELGDSALYLCASKQGSRNTEAFFGQGTRLTVV.

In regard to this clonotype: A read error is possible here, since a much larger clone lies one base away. CDR3 sequence: CASSPMPRADYGYTF. The CDR3 region has the DNA TGTGCCAGCTCACCAATGCCAAGGGCGGACTATGGCTACACCTTC. The chain recombines TRBV18 with TRBJ1-2; no definite D call. The ends were cut back, 2 bases at V and 3 bases at J, with 13 bases in the middle. Germline V CDR1 and CDR2: KGHSH, LQKENI. This CDR3 region has 15 residues.

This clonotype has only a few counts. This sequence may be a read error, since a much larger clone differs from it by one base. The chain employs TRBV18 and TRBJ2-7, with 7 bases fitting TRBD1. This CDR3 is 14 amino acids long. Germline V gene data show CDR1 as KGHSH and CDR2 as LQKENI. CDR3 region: CASSPGQTTYGQYF. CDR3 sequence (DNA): TGTGCCAGCTCACCGGGACAGACGACCTACGGGCAGTACTTC. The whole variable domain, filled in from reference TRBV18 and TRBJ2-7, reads NAGVMQNPRHLVRRRGQEARLRCSPMKGHSHVYWYRQLPEEGLKFMVYLQKENIIDESGMPKERFSAEFPKEGPSILRIQQVVRGDSAAYFCASSPGQTTYGQYFGPGTRLTVT.

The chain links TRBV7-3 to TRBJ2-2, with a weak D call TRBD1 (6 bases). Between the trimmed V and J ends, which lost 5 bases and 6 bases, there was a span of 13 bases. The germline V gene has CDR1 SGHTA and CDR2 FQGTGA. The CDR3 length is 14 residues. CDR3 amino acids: CASSAIQGPGELFF. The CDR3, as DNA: TGTGCCAGCAGCGCCATACAGGGCCCCGGGGAGCTGTTTTTT.

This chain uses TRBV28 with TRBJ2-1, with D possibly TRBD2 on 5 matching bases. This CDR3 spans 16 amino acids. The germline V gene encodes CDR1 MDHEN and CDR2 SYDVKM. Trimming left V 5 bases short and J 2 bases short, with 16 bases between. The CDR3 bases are TGTGCCAGCAGTCCCCACGTTGAGGGAACCTACAATGAGCAGTTCTTC. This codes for CASSPHVEGTYNEQFF. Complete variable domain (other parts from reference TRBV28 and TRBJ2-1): DVKVTQSSRYLVKRTGEKVFLECVQDMDHENMFWYRQDPGLGLRLIYFSYDVKMKEKGDIPEGYSVSREKKERFSLILESASTNQTSMYLCASSPHVEGTYNEQFFGPGTRLTVL.

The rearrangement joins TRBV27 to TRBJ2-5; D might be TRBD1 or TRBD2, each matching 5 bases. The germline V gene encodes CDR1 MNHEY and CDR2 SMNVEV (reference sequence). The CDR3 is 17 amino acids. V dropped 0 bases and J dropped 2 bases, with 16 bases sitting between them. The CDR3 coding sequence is TGTGCCAGCAGTTTATCGTTCTTCGGGGCTGCTCAAGAGACCCAGTACTTC. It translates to CASSLSFFGAAQETQYF.

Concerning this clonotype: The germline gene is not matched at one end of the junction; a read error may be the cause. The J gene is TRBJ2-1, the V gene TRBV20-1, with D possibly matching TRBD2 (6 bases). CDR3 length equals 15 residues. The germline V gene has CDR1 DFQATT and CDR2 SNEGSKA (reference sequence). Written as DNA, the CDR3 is TGCAGTGCTAGAGATATAGGGACTCCTTACAATGGGCAGTTCTTC. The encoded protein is CSARDIGTPYNGQFF.

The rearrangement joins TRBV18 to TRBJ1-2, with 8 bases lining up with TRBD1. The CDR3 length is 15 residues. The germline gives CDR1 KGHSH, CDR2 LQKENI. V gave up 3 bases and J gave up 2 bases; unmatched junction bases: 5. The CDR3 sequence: CASSPDREGNYGYTF. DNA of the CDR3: TGTGCCAGCTCACCGGACAGGGAAGGAAACTATGGCTACACCTTC.

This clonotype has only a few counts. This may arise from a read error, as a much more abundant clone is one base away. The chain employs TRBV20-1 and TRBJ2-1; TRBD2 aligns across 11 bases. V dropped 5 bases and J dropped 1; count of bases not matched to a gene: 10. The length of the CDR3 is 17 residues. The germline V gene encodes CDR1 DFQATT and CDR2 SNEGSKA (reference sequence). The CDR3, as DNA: TGCAGTGCTGGACAGACTCTAGCGGGAGGTTCCTACAATGAGCAGTTCTTC. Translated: CSAGQTLAGGSYNEQFF.

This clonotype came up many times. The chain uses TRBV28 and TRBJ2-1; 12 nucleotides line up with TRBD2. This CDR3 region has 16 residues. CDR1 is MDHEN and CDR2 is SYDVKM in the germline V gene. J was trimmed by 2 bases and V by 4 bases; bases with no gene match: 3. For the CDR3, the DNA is TGTGCCAGCAGTTCCAGACTAGCGGGGGCCTACAATGAGCAGTTCTTC. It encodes CASSSRLAGAYNEQFF.

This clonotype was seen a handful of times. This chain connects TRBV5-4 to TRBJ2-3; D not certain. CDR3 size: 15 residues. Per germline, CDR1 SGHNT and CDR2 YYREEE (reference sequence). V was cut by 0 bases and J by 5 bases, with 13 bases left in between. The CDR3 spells CASSLDALRRDTQYF. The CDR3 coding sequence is TGTGCCAGCAGCTTGGACGCTTTGCGTAGAGATACGCAGTATTTT.

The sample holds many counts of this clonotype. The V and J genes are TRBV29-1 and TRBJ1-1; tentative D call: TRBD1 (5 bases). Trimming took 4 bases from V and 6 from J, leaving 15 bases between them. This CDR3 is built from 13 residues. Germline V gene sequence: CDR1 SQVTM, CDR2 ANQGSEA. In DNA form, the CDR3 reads TGCAGCGTTGGCGGGGGGGAAAGCGCTGAAGCTTTCTTT. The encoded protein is CSVGGGESAEAFF.

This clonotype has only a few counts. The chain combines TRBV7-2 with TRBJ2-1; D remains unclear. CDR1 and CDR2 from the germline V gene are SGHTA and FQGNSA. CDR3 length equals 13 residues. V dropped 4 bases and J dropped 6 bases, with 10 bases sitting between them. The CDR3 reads CASSSKGSNEQFF. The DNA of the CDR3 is TGTGCCAGCAGCTCAAAGGGTAGCAATGAGCAGTTCTTC.

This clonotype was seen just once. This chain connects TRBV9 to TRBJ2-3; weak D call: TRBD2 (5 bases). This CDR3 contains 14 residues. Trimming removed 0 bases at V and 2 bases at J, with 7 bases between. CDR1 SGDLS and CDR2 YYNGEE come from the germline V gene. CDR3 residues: CASSVEGDTDTQYF. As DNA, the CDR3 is TGTGCCAGCAGCGTAGAGGGAGACACAGATACGCAGTATTTT.

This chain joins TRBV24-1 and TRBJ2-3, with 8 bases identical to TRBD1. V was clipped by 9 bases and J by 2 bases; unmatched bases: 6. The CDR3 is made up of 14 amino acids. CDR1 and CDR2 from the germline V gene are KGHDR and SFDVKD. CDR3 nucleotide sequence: TGTGCCACCGAGGCGGGACAGGCCACAGATACGCAGTATTTT. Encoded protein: CATEAGQATDTQYF.

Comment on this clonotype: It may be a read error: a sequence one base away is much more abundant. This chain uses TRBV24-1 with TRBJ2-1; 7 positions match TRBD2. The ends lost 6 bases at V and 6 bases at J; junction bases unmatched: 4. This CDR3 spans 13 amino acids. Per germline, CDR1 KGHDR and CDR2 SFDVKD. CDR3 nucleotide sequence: TGTGCCACCAGTCGGGGAGGGCGCAATGAGCAGTTCTTC. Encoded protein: CATSRGGRNEQFF.

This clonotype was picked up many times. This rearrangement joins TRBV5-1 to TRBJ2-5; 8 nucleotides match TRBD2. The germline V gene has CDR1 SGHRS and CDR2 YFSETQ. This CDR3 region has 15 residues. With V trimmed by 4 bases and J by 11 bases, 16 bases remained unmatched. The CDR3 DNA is TGCGCCAGCAGCGATGGGACTAGTGGCTACAATGAGCAGTACTTC. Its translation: CASSDGTSGYNEQYF.